This entry lists 18 T cell receptor beta chains sequenced from one sample in a study of CD8+ T cells in alopecia areata. RNA extraction and reverse transcription yielded cDNA as sequencing template. Measured with immunoSEQ multiplex PCR; TCRdb has only the in-frame clones, and not every one. Counted here are fewer than 110,000 clones, 60% occurring once; the ten biggest clones make up around 15%. Treatment meaning: oral pan-JAK inhibitor, 5-10 mg twice daily. The sequencing used CD8+ T cells sorted from blood, collected at roughly week 58, from a patient treated with tofacitinib. These receptors came from a human donor with alopecia areata.

The V and J genes are TRBV4-1 and TRBJ1-1; unclear D gene. V lost 1 base and J lost 7, with 10 bases in between. The CDR3 loop spans 13 amino acids. Looked up from germline, CDR1 is MGHRA and CDR2 is YSYEKL. Written as DNA, the CDR3 is TGCGCCAGCAGCCAAGTGAGAGCAGATGAAGCTTTCTTT. Translating gives CASSQVRADEAFF.

The sample holds a few counts of this clone. The chain recombines TRBV18 with TRBJ1-6, with TRBD1 matching 7 bases. The germline gives CDR1 KGHSH, CDR2 LQKENI. V was clipped by 3 bases and J by 6 bases; unmatched bases: 5. This CDR3 is built from 15 residues. CDR3 amino acids: CASSPPTGSNSPLHF. Here the CDR3 DNA reads TGTGCCAGCTCACCTCCGACAGGGAGTAATTCACCCCTCCACTTT. The complete variable domain, with remaining parts taken from reference TRBV18 and TRBJ1-6, reads NAGVMQNPRHLVRRRGQEARLRCSPMKGHSHVYWYRQLPEEGLKFMVYLQKENIIDESGMPKERFSAEFPKEGPSILRIQQVVRGDSAAYFCASSPPTGSNSPLHFGNGTRLTVT.

The table lists this clone with a count of one. V gene TRBV13 combines with J gene TRBJ1-4; 7 bases line up with TRBD1. CDR3 length: 15 amino acids. With 5 bases clipped from V and 5 bases from J, the junction kept 8 bases outside the gene matches. Germline CDR1 PRHDT, CDR2 FYEKMQ (reference sequence). The CDR3 reads CASSTGTAQNEKLFF. The CDR3, as DNA: TGTGCCAGCAGCACGGGGACAGCACAGAATGAAAAACTGTTTTTT.

This clone was detected a few times. V is TRBV7-9 and J is TRBJ1-5; TRBD1 matches 7 bases. Germline V lookup: CDR1 SEHNR, CDR2 FQNEAQ (reference sequence). The CDR3 is made up of 15 amino acids. V trimming: 5 bases; J trimming: 2 bases; junction bases outside the gene matches: 6. CDR3 protein: CASSRTGDGNQPQHF. The CDR3 coding sequence is TGTGCCAGCAGCCGAACAGGGGACGGCAATCAGCCCCAGCATTTT.

The chain's CDR3 is CASSFDYQETQYF. The CDR3 DNA sequence: TGTGCCAGCAGTTTTGACTATCAAGAGACCCAGTACTTC. V is TRBV2 and J is TRBJ2-5; maybe TRBD2 (5 bases). This CDR3 has 13 residues. The V end lost 5 bases, the J end lost 2 bases, and 9 bases lay between the germline ends. From germline, CDR1 is SNHLY and CDR2 FYNNEI.

This clone was seen a handful of times. CDR3 loop: CASSFPSGNTIYF. CDR3 sequence (DNA): TGTGCCAGCAGCTTCCCCTCTGGAAACACCATATATTTT. The chain couples TRBV7-9 to TRBJ1-3; D call uncertain. The CDR3 is made up of 13 amino acids. The germline V gene encodes CDR1 SEHNR and CDR2 FQNEAQ (reference sequence). V was trimmed by 3 bases and J by 0 bases, leaving 3 bases between them.

This chain uses TRBV25-1 with TRBJ2-7; D gene ambiguous. The germline gives CDR1 MGHDK, CDR2 SYGVNS. This CDR3 contains 12 residues. Trimming shortened V by 4 bases and J by 6 bases, and 10 bases separated the two germline ends. The CDR3 loop is CASSGVVFEQYF. In nucleotides, the CDR3 is TGTGCCAGCAGTGGGGTGGTATTCGAGCAGTACTTC.

This clone was found a few times. V usage is TRBV27 and J usage is TRBJ2-6, with D possibly matching TRBD1 (6 bases). Trimming took off 3 bases at V and 1 base at J, with 13 bases between the two ends. Per germline, CDR1 MNHEY and CDR2 SMNVEV (reference sequence). The CDR3 length is 17 residues. DNA for the CDR3: TGTGCCAGCAGTTTCGACAGGACGTGGTCTGGGGCCAACGTCCTGACTTTC. This sequence encodes CASSFDRTWSGANVLTF. Supplemented by reference TRBV27 and TRBJ2-6, the full variable domain reads EAQVTQNPRYLITVTGKKLTVTCSQNMNHEYMSWYRQDPGLGLRQIYYSMNVEVTDKGDVPEGYKVSRKEKRNFPLILESPSPNQTSLYFCASSFDRTWSGANVLTFGAGSRLTVL.

The sample holds a few counts of this clone. V usage is TRBV18 and J usage is TRBJ1-6; TRBD1 agrees at 9 bases. Germline trimming cut 5 bases from V and 8 bases from J; bases unmatched to any gene: 4. The CDR3 covers 14 residues. Germline V lookup: CDR1 KGHSH, CDR2 LQKENI. CDR3 sequence reads: CASSAGQGYSPLHF. The CDR3 DNA follows: TGTGCCAGCTCAGCAGGACAGGGGTATTCACCCCTCCACTTT.

Here the CDR3 DNA reads TGCAGCTTCCGACAGTCGAACACCGGGGAGCTGTTTTTT. Translating gives CSFRQSNTGELFF. The V and J genes are TRBV29-1 and TRBJ2-2; TRBD1 might be the D (5 bases). The V and J ends lost 8 bases and 0 bases respectively, with 10 bases between them. The germline gives CDR1 SQVTM, CDR2 ANQGSEA. This CDR3 comprises 13 residues.

The V and J genes are TRBV29-1 and TRBJ1-2; 9 nucleotides line up with TRBD1. CDR3 length equals 13 residues. The V segment lost 7 bases and the J segment 6 bases; nucleotides outside the gene matches: 9. CDR1 is SQVTM, CDR2 ANQGSEA, per germline. Here the CDR3 DNA reads TGCAGCGCGGGGACAGGGCCTGCTGATGGCTACACCTTC. It encodes CSAGTGPADGYTF.

The chain couples TRBV6-1 to TRBJ2-7, with D perhaps matching TRBD1 or TRBD2 (5 bases each). The CDR3 is 13 amino acids. V shed 8 bases and J shed 5 bases, with 16 bases lying between them. Germline-derived CDR1 and CDR2 are MNHNS and SASEGT. The CDR3 coding sequence is TGTGCCAGCTGCAATTGGGGGTGGGACGAGCAGTACTTC. This encodes CASCNWGWDEQYF.

The rearrangement joins TRBV5-1 to TRBJ2-1, with 10 bases matching TRBD2. Losses at the gene ends were 4 bases for V and 1 base for J; bases not matched to a gene: 5. The germline CDR1 and CDR2 sequences are SGHRS and YFSETQ. The CDR3 sequence is 16 residues long. CDR3 coding DNA: TGCGCCAGCAGCGGTAGCGGGGGGACTTCCTACAATGAGCAGTTCTTC. It specifies CASSGSGGTSYNEQFF. The variable domain in full, completed from reference TRBV5-1 and TRBJ2-1, reads KAGVTQTPRYLIKTRGQQVTLSCSPISGHRSVSWYQQTPGQGLQFLFEYFSETQRNKGNFPGRFSGRQFSNSRSEMNVSTLELGDSALYLCASSGSGGTSYNEQFFGPGTRLTVL.

This clone was counted a few times. The J gene is TRBJ1-1, the V gene TRBV5-6, with unresolved D. V lost 8 bases, J lost 4 bases, and 18 bases lay in between. Germline CDR1 SGHDT, CDR2 YYEEEE. This CDR3 spans 14 amino acids. CDR3 nucleotides: TGTGCCAGAGGGATGCGTTCAGGAACCACTGAAGCTTTCTTT. Translating gives CARGMRSGTTEAFF.

The chain has TRBV5-6 and TRBJ1-6; D is undetermined. Germline V lookup: CDR1 SGHDT, CDR2 YYEEEE. The germline V and J ends were trimmed by 4 bases and 7 bases, with 12 bases remaining between them. This CDR3 comprises 14 residues. CDR3 nucleotides: TGTGCCAGCAGCCACCCGACGGGAAATTCACCCCTCCACTTT. Translated: CASSHPTGNSPLHF.

The V gene is TRBV7-2, the J gene TRBJ2-3, with a weak D call TRBD2 (6 bases). V lost 1 base and J lost 4, with 15 bases in between. The length of the CDR3 is 16 residues. Per germline, CDR1 SGHTA and CDR2 FQGNSA. CDR3 region: CASSLGRLENADTQYF. DNA for the CDR3: TGTGCCAGCAGCTTAGGCAGACTAGAAAATGCAGATACGCAGTATTTT.

The CDR3 region is CASSVPQQGALRTEAFF. In DNA, the CDR3 is TGTGCCAGCAGCGTACCCCAACAGGGGGCGCTTAGGACTGAAGCTTTCTTT. The gene calls are TRBV9 and TRBJ1-1, with 9 positions matching TRBD1. Germline CDR1 SGDLS, CDR2 YYNGEE. With 1 base clipped from V and 5 bases from J, the junction kept 12 bases outside the gene matches. The CDR3 runs to 17 residues.

This chain uses TRBV14 with TRBJ1-1; D gene uncertain. The CDR3 totals 16 residues. V was pared by 4 bases and J by 2 bases, with 17 bases between. Looked up from germline, CDR1 is SGHDN and CDR2 is FVKESK. The CDR3 spells CASSPAPVRTNTEAFF. The DNA for the CDR3 is TGTGCCAGCAGCCCAGCCCCGGTCCGAACCAACACTGAAGCTTTCTTT.